A selection of T cell receptor beta chains follows, all from one sample in a study of identical twins. Each CDR3 protein is one row after TCRdb ran MiXCR on the 5' RACE reads. The sample records 500,000 or so distinct CDR3 sequences, about 13% being singletons. This same sample was also part of a study on yellow fever vaccine responses in identical twins.

Sequencing used CD4+ T cells sorted from blood. Receptor source: a woman aged 18-29 years in good health. Both conserved end residues are part of each CDR3. A D gene is named only where the DNA matches it firmly. The size field is filled for only some rows; it gives once, few, many or a size class.

clone size: NA
V gene: TRBV5-1
D gene: NA
J gene: TRBJ2-7
CDR3 protein: CASSQPGTQFDEQYF
CDR3 DNA: TGCGCCAGCAGCCAACCCGGGACACAGTTCGACGAGCAGTACTTC

clone size: few
V gene: TRBV19
D gene: NA
J gene: TRBJ1-2
CDR3 protein: CATLRGNYGYTF
CDR3 DNA: TGTGCCACCTTGAGGGGAAACTATGGCTACACCTTC

clone size: NA
V gene: TRBV20-1
D gene: NA
J gene: TRBJ2-1
CDR3 protein: CSARDRRAPYNEQFF
CDR3 DNA: TGCAGTGCTAGAGATCGGAGGGCCCCCTACAATGAGCAGTTCTTC

clone size: NA
V gene: TRBV3-1
D gene: TRBD2
J gene: TRBJ2-2
CDR3 protein: CASSQGTSGGYTGELFF
CDR3 DNA: TGTGCCAGCAGCCAAGGGACTAGCGGGGGGTACACCGGGGAGCTGTTTTTT

clone size: NA
V gene: TRBV27
D gene: NA
J gene: TRBJ2-3
CDR3 protein: CASSVPGVTDTQYF
CDR3 DNA: TGTGCCAGCAGTGTCCCGGGGGTCACAGATACGCAGTATTTT

clone size: NA
V gene: TRBV4-2
D gene: NA
J gene: TRBJ1-3
CDR3 protein: CASSREEGNTIYF
CDR3 DNA: TGTGCCAGCAGCCGGGAAGAGGGAAACACCATATATTTT

clone size: NA
V gene: TRBV28
D gene: NA
J gene: TRBJ2-3
CDR3 protein: CASRDQGGSADTQYF
CDR3 DNA: TGTGCCAGCAGGGACCAGGGGGGCTCCGCAGATACGCAGTATTTT

clone size: few
V gene: TRBV7-2
D gene: TRBD2
J gene: TRBJ2-3
CDR3 protein: CASSWTSGRTTDTQYF
CDR3 DNA: TGTGCCAGCAGCTGGACTAGCGGGAGAACCACAGATACGCAGTATTTT

clone size: few
V gene: TRBV11-2
D gene: TRBD1
J gene: TRBJ2-2
CDR3 protein: CASSLLGQGTGELFF
CDR3 DNA: TGTGCCAGCAGCTTATTGGGACAGGGCACCGGGGAGCTGTTTTTT

clone size: NA
V gene: TRBV20-1
D gene: TRBD1
J gene: TRBJ2-5
CDR3 protein: CCARDIGQAIKETQYF
CDR3 DNA: TGCTGTGCTAGAGATATCGGACAGGCAATAAAGGAGACCCAGTACTTC

clone size: NA
V gene: TRBV4-2
D gene: NA
J gene: TRBJ2-5
CDR3 protein: CASSQGERDQETQYF
CDR3 DNA: TGTGCCAGCAGCCAAGGCGAGAGGGACCAAGAGACCCAGTACTTC

clone size: NA
V gene: TRBV5-1
D gene: NA
J gene: TRBJ2-7
CDR3 protein: CASSPREHTSYEQYF
CDR3 DNA: TGCGCCAGCAGCCCCAGGGAACACACCTCCTACGAGCAGTACTTC

clone size: few
V gene: TRBV10-3
D gene: NA
J gene: TRBJ2-7
CDR3 protein: CAISEWGRSYEQYF
CDR3 DNA: TGTGCCATCAGTGAATGGGGCAGGTCCTACGAGCAGTACTTC

clone size: NA
V gene: TRBV20-1
D gene: NA
J gene: TRBJ2-7
CDR3 protein: CSASFYRDYEQYF
CDR3 DNA: TGCAGTGCTAGTTTTTATAGGGACTACGAGCAGTACTTC

clone size: NA
V gene: TRBV20-1
D gene: NA
J gene: TRBJ1-6
CDR3 protein: CSATGGANSPLHF
CDR3 DNA: TGCAGTGCTACCGGCGGGGCTAATTCACCCCTCCACTTT

clone size: few
V gene: TRBV12-3/TRBV12-4
D gene: NA
J gene: TRBJ2-1
CDR3 protein: CASSRDFHNEQFF
CDR3 DNA: TGTGCCAGCAGCCGGGACTTTCACAATGAGCAGTTCTTC

clone size: few
V gene: TRBV28
D gene: NA
J gene: TRBJ2-1
CDR3 protein: CASSTGRARGSYNEQFF
CDR3 DNA: TGTGCCAGCAGTACTGGACGAGCGAGGGGGTCCTACAATGAGCAGTTCTTC

clone size: NA
V gene: TRBV10-3
D gene: NA
J gene: TRBJ2-5
CDR3 protein: CAIRRDTQETQYF
CDR3 DNA: TGTGCCATCAGAAGGGACACACAAGAGACCCAGTACTTC

clone size: NA
V gene: TRBV20-1
D gene: NA
J gene: TRBJ2-7
CDR3 protein: CCARDLDSRGKLYEQYF
CDR3 DNA: TGCTGTGCTAGAGATCTGGACAGTCGGGGAAAGCTCTACGAGCAGTACTTC

clone size: NA
V gene: TRBV12-3/TRBV12-4
D gene: NA
J gene: TRBJ2-3
CDR3 protein: CASSLRWNTDTQYF
CDR3 DNA: TGTGCCAGCAGTTTGAGGTGGAACACAGATACGCAGTATTTT

clone size: NA
V gene: TRBV20-1
D gene: TRBD1
J gene: TRBJ2-5
CDR3 protein: CSARVKRGQGNWETQYF
CDR3 DNA: TGCAGTGCTAGAGTTAAGAGGGGACAGGGTAATTGGGAGACCCAGTACTTC

clone size: many
V gene: TRBV4-3
D gene: NA
J gene: TRBJ2-1
CDR3 protein: CASSQESAATYNEQFF
CDR3 DNA: TGCGCCAGCAGCCAAGAAAGCGCGGCCACCTACAATGAGCAGTTCTTC

clone size: NA
V gene: TRBV6-2/TRBV6-3
D gene: TRBD1
J gene: TRBJ2-7
CDR3 protein: CASGEGQGDYF
CDR3 DNA: TGTGCCAGCGGGGAAGGACAGGGGGACTACTTC

clone size: many
V gene: TRBV5-1
D gene: NA
J gene: TRBJ2-3
CDR3 protein: CASSFRGGGTDTQYF
CDR3 DNA: TGTGCCAGCAGTTTCAGGGGAGGTGGCACAGATACGCAGTATTTT

clone size: many
V gene: TRBV10-3
D gene: NA
J gene: TRBJ2-1
CDR3 protein: CAISESGGNEQFF
CDR3 DNA: TGTGCCATCAGTGAGTCGGGGGGTAATGAGCAGTTCTTC

clone size: many
V gene: TRBV5-6
D gene: NA
J gene: TRBJ2-7
CDR3 protein: CASSLWVGGYTYEQYF
CDR3 DNA: TGTGCCAGCAGCCTGTGGGTGGGCGGGTACACCTACGAGCAGTACTTC

clone size: NA
V gene: TRBV7-8
D gene: NA
J gene: TRBJ2-7
CDR3 protein: CASSQRTPEQYF
CDR3 DNA: TGTGCCAGCAGCCAGAGGACCCCCGAGCAGTACTTC

clone size: many
V gene: TRBV29-1
D gene: TRBD1
J gene: TRBJ2-7
CDR3 protein: CSGAGTGTHEQYF
CDR3 DNA: TGCAGCGGCGCCGGGACAGGGACCCACGAGCAGTACTTC

clone size: many
V gene: TRBV7-8
D gene: TRBD1
J gene: TRBJ2-2
CDR3 protein: CASSLDRGFGNTGELFF
CDR3 DNA: TGTGCCAGCAGCCTGGACAGGGGCTTTGGGAACACCGGGGAGCTGTTTTTT

clone size: NA
V gene: TRBV7-2
D gene: NA
J gene: TRBJ1-4
CDR3 protein: CASSQFAGDEKLFF
CDR3 DNA: TGTGCCAGCAGCCAATTTGCAGGGGATGAAAAACTGTTTTTT

clone size: many
V gene: TRBV7-2
D gene: NA
J gene: TRBJ2-3
CDR3 protein: CASSFQGQSADTQYF
CDR3 DNA: TGTGCCAGCAGCTTTCAAGGACAATCGGCAGATACGCAGTATTTT

clone size: few
V gene: TRBV20-1
D gene: TRBD1
J gene: TRBJ2-7
CDR3 protein: CSAIPGQGNSYEQYF
CDR3 DNA: TGCAGTGCGATCCCGGGACAGGGAAACTCCTACGAGCAGTACTTC

clone size: NA
V gene: TRBV6-2/TRBV6-3
D gene: TRBD2
J gene: TRBJ2-1
CDR3 protein: CASVRGEAEQFF
CDR3 DNA: TGTGCCAGCGTACGGGGGGAGGCTGAGCAGTTCTTC

clone size: many
V gene: TRBV6-1
D gene: NA
J gene: TRBJ2-2
CDR3 protein: CASRPTRTGNTGELFF
CDR3 DNA: TGTGCCAGCAGACCTACTAGAACGGGGAACACCGGGGAGCTGTTTTTT

clone size: NA
V gene: TRBV25-1
D gene: TRBD1
J gene: TRBJ2-7
CDR3 protein: CASSETTGGASYF
CDR3 DNA: TGTGCCAGCAGTGAAACGACAGGGGGCGCCTCCTACTTC

clone size: few
V gene: TRBV5-4
D gene: NA
J gene: TRBJ2-7
CDR3 protein: CASSLKRDSSVYEQYF
CDR3 DNA: TGTGCCAGCAGCTTGAAGAGAGACAGTTCGGTCTACGAGCAGTACTTC

clone size: NA
V gene: TRBV6-1
D gene: TRBD1
J gene: TRBJ2-7
CDR3 protein: CASSDTGGLFYEQYF
CDR3 DNA: TGTGCCAGCAGTGACACAGGGGGCTTATTCTACGAGCAGTACTTC

clone size: few
V gene: TRBV12-3/TRBV12-4
D gene: TRBD1
J gene: TRBJ1-2
CDR3 protein: CASSLAAGQGSYGYTF
CDR3 DNA: TGTGCCAGCAGTTTAGCGGCTGGACAGGGGAGTTATGGCTACACCTTC

clone size: NA
V gene: TRBV7-9
D gene: TRBD1
J gene: TRBJ2-7
CDR3 protein: CASSRLGQGNYEQYF
CDR3 DNA: TGTGCCAGCAGCCGGCTGGGACAGGGGAACTACGAGCAGTACTTC

clone size: NA
V gene: TRBV6-2/TRBV6-3
D gene: NA
J gene: TRBJ2-7
CDR3 protein: CASSSRTISYEQYF
CDR3 DNA: TGTGCCAGCAGCTCGCGGACTATCTCCTACGAGCAGTACTTC

clone size: few
V gene: TRBV20-1
D gene: NA
J gene: TRBJ2-7
CDR3 protein: CSASTFDRRYEQYF
CDR3 DNA: TGCAGTGCTAGCACTTTTGACAGGAGATACGAGCAGTACTTC

clone size: many
V gene: TRBV12-3/TRBV12-4
D gene: NA
J gene: TRBJ2-5
CDR3 protein: CASSLEGRNQETQYF
CDR3 DNA: TGTGCCAGCAGTCTAGAGGGCCGGAACCAAGAGACCCAGTACTTC

clone size: few
V gene: TRBV5-1
D gene: NA
J gene: TRBJ2-1
CDR3 protein: CASSLVPGQYNEQFF
CDR3 DNA: TGCGCCAGCAGCTTGGTGCCAGGACAATACAATGAGCAGTTCTTC

clone size: NA
V gene: TRBV11-2
D gene: TRBD2
J gene: TRBJ2-7
CDR3 protein: CASSSRTPGLAGVSYEQYF
CDR3 DNA: TGTGCCAGCAGCTCCCGAACGCCGGGACTAGCGGGGGTCTCCTACGAGCAGTACTTC

clone size: NA
V gene: TRBV7-9
D gene: TRBD1
J gene: TRBJ2-7
CDR3 protein: CASSPKGQGVSYEQYF
CDR3 DNA: TGTGCCAGCAGCCCCAAGGGACAGGGGGTATCCTACGAGCAGTACTTC

clone size: NA
V gene: TRBV7-2
D gene: NA
J gene: TRBJ2-3
CDR3 protein: CASSPSRINTDTQYF
CDR3 DNA: TGTGCCAGCAGCCCTAGCCGAATCAACACAGATACGCAGTATTTT

clone size: NA
V gene: TRBV19
D gene: TRBD2
J gene: TRBJ2-3
CDR3 protein: CASSIVAGAADTQYF
CDR3 DNA: TGTGCCAGTAGTATCGTGGCGGGAGCAGCAGATACGCAGTATTTT

clone size: NA
V gene: TRBV3-1
D gene: NA
J gene: TRBJ2-7
CDR3 protein: CATSDSSYEQYF
CDR3 DNA: TGTGCCACCTCGGACAGTTCCTACGAGCAGTACTTC

clone size: few
V gene: TRBV18
D gene: NA
J gene: TRBJ2-7
CDR3 protein: CASSPTGGGSYEQYF
CDR3 DNA: TGTGCCAGCTCCCCAACTGGGGGTGGCTCCTACGAGCAGTACTTC

clone size: NA
V gene: TRBV3-1
D gene: NA
J gene: TRBJ2-7
CDR3 protein: CASSTRVYEQYF
CDR3 DNA: TGTGCCAGCAGCACCCGGGTCTACGAGCAGTACTTC

clone size: NA
V gene: TRBV4-2
D gene: NA
J gene: TRBJ2-3
CDR3 protein: CASSQEGLDGTDTQYF
CDR3 DNA: TGTGCCAGCAGCCAAGAAGGGCTAGATGGCACAGATACGCAGTATTTT

clone size: NA
V gene: TRBV5-5
D gene: NA
J gene: TRBJ2-7
CDR3 protein: CASSLEGPAYEQYF
CDR3 DNA: TGTGCCAGCAGCTTGGAAGGGCCGGCCTACGAGCAGTACTTC

clone size: many
V gene: TRBV28
D gene: NA
J gene: TRBJ2-1
CDR3 protein: CASSILPGTGKFEQFF
CDR3 DNA: TGTGCCAGCAGTATCCTTCCCGGGACTGGTAAATTTGAGCAGTTCTTC